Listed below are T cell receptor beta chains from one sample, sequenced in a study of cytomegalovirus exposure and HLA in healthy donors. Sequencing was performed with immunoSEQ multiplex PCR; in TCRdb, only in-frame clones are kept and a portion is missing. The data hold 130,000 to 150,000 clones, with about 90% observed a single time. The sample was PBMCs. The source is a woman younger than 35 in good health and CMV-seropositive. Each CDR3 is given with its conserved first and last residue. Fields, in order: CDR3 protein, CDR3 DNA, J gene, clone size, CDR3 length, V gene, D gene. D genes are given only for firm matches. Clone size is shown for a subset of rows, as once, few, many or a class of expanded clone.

CDR3: CASSLMAGEDYPYEQYF; DNA: TGTGCCAGCAGCTTAATGGCGGGGGAGGACTATCCCTACGAGCAGTACTTC; J: TRBJ2-7; size: .; length: 17; V: TRBV7-8; D: TRBD2
CDR3: CASSPRQDLNTEAFF; DNA: TGCGCCAGCAGCCCTCGACAGGACTTGAACACTGAAGCTTTCTTT; J: TRBJ1-1; size: .; length: 15; V: TRBV5-1; D: .
CDR3: CASSALAGGHNEQFF; DNA: TGTGCCAGCAGTGCTTTAGCGGGGGGCCACAATGAGCAGTTCTTC; J: TRBJ2-1; size: .; length: 15; V: TRBV6-1; D: TRBD2
CDR3: CSVGSPGQSNIQYF; DNA: TGCAGCGTTGGTTCCCCGGGACAGTCCAACATTCAGTACTTC; J: TRBJ2-4; size: .; length: 14; V: TRBV29-1; D: TRBD1
CDR3: CASSPALLANYGYTF; DNA: TGTGCCAGCAGCCCCGCATTATTAGCTAACTATGGCTACACCTTC; J: TRBJ1-2; size: .; length: 15; V: TRBV7-2; D: .
CDR3: CASSLTLDQPQHF; DNA: TGTGCCAGCAGCTTAACGTTAGATCAGCCCCAGCATTTT; J: TRBJ1-5; size: .; length: 13; V: TRBV7-3; D: .
CDR3: CASSSSSNQPQHF; DNA: TGTGCCAGTAGTTCCAGTAGCAATCAGCCCCAGCATTTT; J: TRBJ1-5; size: .; length: 13; V: TRBV19; D: .
CDR3: CASSLGQESYEQYF; DNA: TGTGCCAGCAGTTTGGGACAGGAGTCCTACGAGCAGTACTTC; J: TRBJ2-7; size: .; length: 14; V: TRBV28; D: TRBD1
CDR3: CAWSRGAGELFF; DNA: TGTGCCTGGAGCAGGGGGGCCGGGGAGCTGTTTTTT; J: TRBJ2-2; size: .; length: 12; V: TRBV30; D: .
CDR3: CASSFFGSSYEQYF; DNA: TGTGCCAGCAGTTTCTTTGGCAGCTCCTACGAGCAGTACTTC; J: TRBJ2-7; size: .; length: 14; V: TRBV28; D: .
CDR3: CASSFSGSSYEQYF; DNA: TGCGCCAGCAGCTTTTCAGGTAGCTCCTACGAGCAGTACTTC; J: TRBJ2-7; size: .; length: 14; V: TRBV5-1; D: .
CDR3: CASSPGGESNQPQHF; DNA: TGTGCCAGCAGTCCCGGCGGGGAAAGCAATCAGCCCCAGCATTTT; J: TRBJ1-5; size: .; length: 15; V: TRBV28; D: .
CDR3: CASSIWARLNTEAFF; DNA: TGTGCCAGTAGTATTTGGGCCAGGTTGAACACTGAAGCTTTCTTT; J: TRBJ1-1; size: .; length: 15; V: TRBV19; D: .
CDR3: CASSPGQGPNEQFF; DNA: TGCGCCAGCAGCCCCGGACAGGGACCCAATGAGCAGTTCTTC; J: TRBJ2-1; size: .; length: 14; V: TRBV4-1; D: TRBD1
CDR3: CASRLTYRGYGYTF; DNA: TGTGCCAGCCGATTAACTTACCGGGGATATGGCTACACCTTC; J: TRBJ1-2; size: .; length: 14; V: TRBV2; D: .
CDR3: CASSKRDSSYNEQFF; DNA: TGTGCCAGCAGCAAAAGGGACAGCTCCTACAATGAGCAGTTCTTC; J: TRBJ2-1; size: .; length: 15; V: TRBV6-4; D: TRBD1
CDR3: CASSLPGLGGGEQYF; DNA: TGTGCCAGCAGCTTACCGGGATTGGGTGGTGGCGAGCAGTACTTC; J: TRBJ2-7; size: .; length: 15; V: TRBV7-8; D: .
CDR3: CASSRTGGETQYF; DNA: TGTGCCAGCAGTAGAACAGGGGGAGAGACCCAGTACTTC; J: TRBJ2-5; size: .; length: 13; V: TRBV6-5; D: TRBD1
CDR3: CASSVGVLTGELFF; DNA: TGTGCCAGCAGCGTAGGCGTCCTCACCGGGGAGCTGTTTTTT; J: TRBJ2-2; size: .; length: 14; V: TRBV9; D: .
CDR3: CASSQVGTGNNQPQHF; DNA: TGCGCCAGCAGCCAAGTGGGGACAGGGAACAATCAGCCCCAGCATTTT; J: TRBJ1-5; size: .; length: 16; V: TRBV4-1; D: TRBD1
CDR3: CASSEGGQRYEQYF; DNA: TGTGCCAGCAGTGAAGGGGGACAGCGCTACGAGCAGTACTTC; J: TRBJ2-7; size: .; length: 14; V: TRBV6-1; D: TRBD1
CDR3: CASSFSTGAYEQYF; DNA: TGTGCCAGCAGCTTCTCTACAGGGGCCTACGAGCAGTACTTC; J: TRBJ2-7; size: .; length: 14; V: TRBV28; D: TRBD1
CDR3: CASSPGNQPQHF; DNA: TGTGCCAGCAGCCCGGGGAACCAGCCCCAGCATTTT; J: TRBJ1-5; size: few; length: 12; V: TRBV7-9; D: .